These T cell receptor beta chains were read from a single sample in a study of blood T cell repertoires in COVID-19. Method: immunoSEQ multiplex PCR; TCRdb's copy keeps in-frame clones and lacks some. The sample includes 210,000 or so clones, 85% seen only once; the top ten take 4.5% to 5.5%. Sequenced: peripheral blood. The receptors here all came from a man aged 50-60 years with COVID-19, enrolled during active disease. Each CDR3 is given with its conserved first and last residue. D genes are given only for firm matches. Clone size is not always given. Where it is, it says once, few, many or a class for expanded clones.

D	V	size	J	DNA	CDR3
NA	TRBV6-5	NA	TRBJ1-4	TGTGCCAGCAGTTACCGAGGGTATCGTGAAAAACTGTTTTTT	CASSYRGYREKLFF
NA	TRBV5-6	once	TRBJ1-4	TGTGCCAGCAGCTTCTCAGCGGGACGGATAGCACCTAATGAAAAACTGTTTTTT	CASSFSAGRIAPNEKLFF
NA	TRBV28	NA	TRBJ1-1	TGTGCCAGCACCTCCGGGGGTCTCGGTAACACTGAAGCTTTCTTT	CASTSGGLGNTEAFF
NA	TRBV18	NA	TRBJ1-3	TGTGCCAGCTCACCACAGGAGGGTCTTGGAAACACCATATATTTT	CASSPQEGLGNTIYF
NA	TRBV4-1	once	TRBJ1-6	TGCGCCAGCAGCCAAGTGGGCTCTTGGGGCAATTCACCCCTCCACTTT	CASSQVGSWGNSPLHF
TRBD1	TRBV7-6	few	TRBJ1-5	TGTGCCAGCAGCTTTAGCCAACAGGGGGGCAATCAGCCCCAGCATTTT	CASSFSQQGGNQPQHF
NA	TRBV19	NA	TRBJ2-1	TGTGCCAGTCAGAACCAGGCAGGGTCATGGGATGAGCAGTTCTTC	CASQNQAGSWDEQFF
TRBD2	TRBV19	NA	TRBJ2-5	TGTGCCAGTAGTGCCAGGACTAGCGGGGGTAGCGAGACCCAGTACTTC	CASSARTSGGSETQYF
TRBD1	TRBV28	NA	TRBJ1-3	TGTGCCAGCACCCTACAGGGGTACTCTGGAAACACCATATATTTT	CASTLQGYSGNTIYF
TRBD1	TRBV19	NA	TRBJ2-7	TGTGCCACACTATCCGGGACAGGGGCAAGAAAGCAGTACTTC	CATLSGTGARKQYF
TRBD2	TRBV5-6	NA	TRBJ2-6	TGTGCCAGCAGCTTGGGACTAGCAAGATCTGGGGCCAACGTCCTGACTTTC	CASSLGLARSGANVLTF
TRBD1	TRBV6-5	NA	TRBJ1-5	TGTGCCACCACCGTGGACAGGGGGAGTCAGCCCCAGCATTTT	CATTVDRGSQPQHF
NA	TRBV7-2	NA	TRBJ2-7	TGTGCCAGCAGCGAGCAGGGAGGAGGCTCCTACGAGCAGTACTTC	CASSEQGGGSYEQYF
TRBD1	TRBV5-4	NA	TRBJ2-1	TGTGCCAGCAGCCCCGGGACAGGGGGGTACAATGAGCAGTTCTTC	CASSPGTGGYNEQFF
TRBD1	TRBV11-2	NA	TRBJ2-1	TGTGCCAGCAGCGTAAGGACAGGGGGTTTCTACAATGAGCAGTTCTTC	CASSVRTGGFYNEQFF
NA	TRBV29-1	NA	TRBJ2-1	TGCAGCGTTTCAGGATGGGTTGAGCAGTTCTTC	CSVSGWVEQFF
NA	TRBV2	NA	TRBJ1-5	TGTGCCAGCGCTAACGAGGTTACGGGCAATCAGCCCCAGCATTTT	CASANEVTGNQPQHF
TRBD1	TRBV19	NA	TRBJ1-5	TGTGCCAGTAGTGTCCTGACAGGGGTTAGCAATCAGCCCCAGCATTTT	CASSVLTGVSNQPQHF
NA	TRBV5-1	once	TRBJ1-3	TGCGCCAGCAGGGCCCAGGGACTCTCTGGAAACACCATATATTTT	CASRAQGLSGNTIYF
NA	TRBV11-3	few	TRBJ2-7	TGTGCCAGCAGCCCCTCCCTTTACGGCGAGCAGTACTTC	CASSPSLYGEQYF